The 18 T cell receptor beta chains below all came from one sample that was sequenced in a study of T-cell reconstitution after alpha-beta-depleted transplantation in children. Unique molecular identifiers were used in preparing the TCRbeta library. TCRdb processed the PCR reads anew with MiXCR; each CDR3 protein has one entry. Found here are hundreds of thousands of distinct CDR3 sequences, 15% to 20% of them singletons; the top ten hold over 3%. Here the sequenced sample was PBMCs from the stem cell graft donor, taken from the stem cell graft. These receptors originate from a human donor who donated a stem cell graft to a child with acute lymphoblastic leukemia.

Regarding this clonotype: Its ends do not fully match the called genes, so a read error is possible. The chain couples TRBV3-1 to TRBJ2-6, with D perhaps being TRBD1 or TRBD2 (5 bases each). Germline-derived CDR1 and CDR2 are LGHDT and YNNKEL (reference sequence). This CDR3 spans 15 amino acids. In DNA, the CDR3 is TGTGCCAGCTCCCCAGGAGGCTCTGGGGCCAACGGCCTGACTTTC. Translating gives CASSPGGSGANGLTF.

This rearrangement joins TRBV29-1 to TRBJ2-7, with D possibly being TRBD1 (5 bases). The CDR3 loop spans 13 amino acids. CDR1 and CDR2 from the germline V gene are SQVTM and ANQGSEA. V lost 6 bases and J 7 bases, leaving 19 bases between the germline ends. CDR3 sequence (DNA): TGCAGCGTCTACCGGACATCTGGTCGGGAGCAGTACTTC. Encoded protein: CSVYRTSGREQYF.

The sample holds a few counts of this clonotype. The CDR3 nucleotides read TGTGCCAGCAGCCCGGGGGGTACCCGCGCCGAGCAGTACTTC. This translates into CASSPGGTRAEQYF. The chain employs TRBV12-3 or TRBV12-4 and TRBJ2-7; 7 bases are a match to TRBD2. The CDR3 covers 14 residues. J was trimmed by 6 bases and V by 6 bases; bases with no gene match: 11.

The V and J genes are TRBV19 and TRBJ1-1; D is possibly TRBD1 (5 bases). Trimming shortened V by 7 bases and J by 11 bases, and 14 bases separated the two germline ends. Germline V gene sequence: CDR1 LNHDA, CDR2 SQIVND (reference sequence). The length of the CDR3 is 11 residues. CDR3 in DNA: TGTGCCAGTAATGGGGACGCGTCGGCTTTCTTT. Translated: CASNGDASAFF.

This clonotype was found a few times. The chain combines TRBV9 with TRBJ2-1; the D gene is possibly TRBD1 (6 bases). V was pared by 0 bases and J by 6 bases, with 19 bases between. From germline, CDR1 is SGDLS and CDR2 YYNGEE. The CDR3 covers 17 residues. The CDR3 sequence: CASSVEQGPPSANEQFF. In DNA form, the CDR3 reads TGTGCCAGCAGCGTAGAACAGGGCCCCCCCTCTGCCAATGAGCAGTTCTTC.

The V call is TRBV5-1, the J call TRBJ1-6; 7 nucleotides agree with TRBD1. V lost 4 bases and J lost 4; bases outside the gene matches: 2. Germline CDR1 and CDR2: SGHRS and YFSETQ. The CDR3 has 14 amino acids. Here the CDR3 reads CASSGGQYNSPLHF. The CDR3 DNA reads TGCGCCAGCAGCGGGGGACAGTATAATTCACCCCTCCACTTT.

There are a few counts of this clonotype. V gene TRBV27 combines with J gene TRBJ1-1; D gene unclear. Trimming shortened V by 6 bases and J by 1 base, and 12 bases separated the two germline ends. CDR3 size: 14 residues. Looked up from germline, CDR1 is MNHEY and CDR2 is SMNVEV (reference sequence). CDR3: CASRLQAANTEAFF. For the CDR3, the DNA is TGTGCCAGCAGGCTTCAGGCTGCGAACACTGAAGCTTTCTTT.

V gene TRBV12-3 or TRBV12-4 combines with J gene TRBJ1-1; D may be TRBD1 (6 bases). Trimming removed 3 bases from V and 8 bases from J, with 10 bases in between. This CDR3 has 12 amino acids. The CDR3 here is CASSFPTGEAFF. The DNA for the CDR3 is TGTGCCAGCAGTTTCCCCACAGGGGAAGCTTTCTTT.

In nucleotides, the CDR3 is TGTGCCAGCAGTTCCGGGACAGTTGACTACGAGCAGTACTTC. It translates to CASSSGTVDYEQYF. This chain joins TRBV12-3 or TRBV12-4 and TRBJ2-7; TRBD1 agrees at 7 bases. V was pared by 4 bases and J by 3 bases, with 6 bases of the junction left unmatched. The CDR3 consists of 14 residues.

The CDR3 sequence is CASSIDYAWQGINGYTF. The CDR3 nucleotides are TGTGCCAGTAGTATAGATTATGCCTGGCAGGGCATCAATGGCTACACCTTC. V and J are TRBV19 and TRBJ1-2, with a weak D call TRBD1 (5 bases). Trimming pared 0 bases from V and 6 bases from J, leaving 20 bases between. The CDR3 spans 17 residues. From germline, CDR1 is LNHDA and CDR2 SQIVND (reference sequence). Filled out from reference TRBV19 and TRBJ1-2, the complete variable domain reads DGGITQSPKYLFRKEGQNVTLSCEQNLNHDAMYWYRQDPGQGLRLIYYSQIVNDFQKGDIAEGYSVSREKKESFPLTVTSAQKNPTAFYLCASSIDYAWQGINGYTFGSGTRLTVV.

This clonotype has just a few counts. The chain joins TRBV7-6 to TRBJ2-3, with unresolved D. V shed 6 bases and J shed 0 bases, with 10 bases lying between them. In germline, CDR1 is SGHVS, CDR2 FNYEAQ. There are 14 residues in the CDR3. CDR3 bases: TGTGCCAGCAGTTTGATCGGAAGCACAGATACGCAGTATTTT. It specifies CASSLIGSTDTQYF.

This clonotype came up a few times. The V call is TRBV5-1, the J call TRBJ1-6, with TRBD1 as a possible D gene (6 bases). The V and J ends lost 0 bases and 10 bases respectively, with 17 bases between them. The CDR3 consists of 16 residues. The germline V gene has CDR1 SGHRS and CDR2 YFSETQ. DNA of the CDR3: TGCGCCAGCAGCTTGGATTGGGCAGGGGCTGGCTCACCCCTCCACTTT. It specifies CASSLDWAGAGSPLHF. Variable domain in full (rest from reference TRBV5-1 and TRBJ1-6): KAGVTQTPRYLIKTRGQQVTLSCSPISGHRSVSWYQQTPGQGLQFLFEYFSETQRNKGNFPGRFSGRQFSNSRSEMNVSTLELGDSALYLCASSLDWAGAGSPLHFGNGTRLTVT.

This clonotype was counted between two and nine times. The CDR3 sequence is CSAGQGESGNTIYF. In DNA form, the CDR3 reads TGCAGTGCCGGACAGGGGGAATCTGGAAACACCATATATTTT. The chain employs TRBV20-1 and TRBJ1-3; 10 nucleotides align to TRBD1. This CDR3 has 14 amino acids. The germline gives CDR1 DFQATT, CDR2 SNEGSKA (reference sequence). Unmatched junction bases numbered 3, after V lost 6 bases and J lost 1 base.

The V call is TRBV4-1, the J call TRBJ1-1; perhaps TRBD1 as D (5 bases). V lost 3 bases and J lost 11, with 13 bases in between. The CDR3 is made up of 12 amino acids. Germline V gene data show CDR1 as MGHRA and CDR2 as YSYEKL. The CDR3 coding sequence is TGCGCCAGCAGCCATGGGGCCCGTGAGGCTTTCTTT. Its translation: CASSHGAREAFF.

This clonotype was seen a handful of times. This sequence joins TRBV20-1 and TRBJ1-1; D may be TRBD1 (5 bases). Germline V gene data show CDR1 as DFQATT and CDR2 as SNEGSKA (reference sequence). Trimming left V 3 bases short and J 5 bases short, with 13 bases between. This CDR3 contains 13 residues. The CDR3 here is CSARRGEWTEAFF. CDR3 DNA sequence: TGCAGTGCTAGGCGGGGGGAATGGACTGAAGCTTTCTTT.

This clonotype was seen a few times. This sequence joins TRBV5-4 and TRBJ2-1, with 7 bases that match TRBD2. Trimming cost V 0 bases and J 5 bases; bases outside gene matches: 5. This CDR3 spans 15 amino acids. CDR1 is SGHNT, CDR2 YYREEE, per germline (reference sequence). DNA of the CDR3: TGTGCCAGCAGCTTGGTGTGGGAGGGCCACAATGAGCAGTTCTTC. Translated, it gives CASSLVWEGHNEQFF.

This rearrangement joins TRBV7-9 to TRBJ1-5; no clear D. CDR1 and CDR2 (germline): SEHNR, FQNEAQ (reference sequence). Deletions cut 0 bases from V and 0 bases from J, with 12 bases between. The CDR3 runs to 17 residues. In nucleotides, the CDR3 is TGTGCCAGCAGCTTAGCCAGACCGACTCATAGCAATCAGCCCCAGCATTTT. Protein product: CASSLARPTHSNQPQHF.

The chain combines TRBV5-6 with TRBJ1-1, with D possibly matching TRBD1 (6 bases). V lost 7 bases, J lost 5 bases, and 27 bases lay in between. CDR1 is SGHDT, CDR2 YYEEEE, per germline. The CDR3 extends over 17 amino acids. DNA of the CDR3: TGTGCCAGCTTCTTGGGGGGCAACACAGGGTTTGGGACTGAAGCTTTCTTT. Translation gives CASFLGGNTGFGTEAFF.